The source of this T cell receptor beta chain is a study of neoadjuvant anti-PD-1 for oral cavity cancer. Study-wide results and caveats: PBMC Gini-index clonality exceeded responders' in non-responders post-nivolumab. Higher pretreatment blood Treg/Th17 ratios correlated with higher pretreatment blood and lower post-treatment tumor TCRbeta clonality.

This clone was detected once. Its target is unknown. This CDR3 has 15 residues. From germline, CDR1 is SGHKS and CDR2 YYEKEE (reference sequence). The V gene lost 1 base and the J gene lost 1 base, with 11 bases spanning the gap. The time point was: after neoadjuvant nivolumab, at surgical resection. Patients were newly diagnosed with stage II-IVA oral cavity squamous cell carcinoma without prior systemic or radiation treatment. PBMC libraries mostly used around 510 ng of input genomic DNA, with six replicates per sample. Using immunoSEQ multiplex PCR, the repertoire was profiled, and TCRdb retains in-frame clones only, with some absent. The table includes 14,000 or so clones, around 82% detected once.

The rearrangement links TRBV5-5 to TRBJ1-1, with D possibly TRBD1 on 6 matching bases. This receptor was taken from a person between 35 and 79 years old with oral cavity squamous cell carcinoma. The material sequenced was PBMCs, taken after nivolumab (anti-PD-1) treatment. The CDR3 DNA reads TGTGCCAGCAGCTTGCGCGGGACACCGAACACTGAAGCTTTCTTT. Its protein is CASSLRGTPNTEAFF.